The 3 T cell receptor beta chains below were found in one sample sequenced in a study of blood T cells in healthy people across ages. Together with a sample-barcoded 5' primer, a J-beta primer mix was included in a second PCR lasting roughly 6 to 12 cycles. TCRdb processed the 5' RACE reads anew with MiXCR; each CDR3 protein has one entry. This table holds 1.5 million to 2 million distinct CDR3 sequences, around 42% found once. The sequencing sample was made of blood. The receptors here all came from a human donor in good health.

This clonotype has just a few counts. The CDR3 is CASSDWDSTDTQYF. The CDR3 bases are TGTGCCAGCAGTGATTGGGACAGCACAGATACGCAGTATTTT. The chain links TRBV25-1 to TRBJ2-3, with D possibly called TRBD1 or TRBD2 (5 bases each). Germline lookup yields CDR1 MGHDK and CDR2 SYGVNS. This CDR3 has 14 residues. The V end lost 3 bases, the J end lost 0 bases, and 7 bases lay between the germline ends.

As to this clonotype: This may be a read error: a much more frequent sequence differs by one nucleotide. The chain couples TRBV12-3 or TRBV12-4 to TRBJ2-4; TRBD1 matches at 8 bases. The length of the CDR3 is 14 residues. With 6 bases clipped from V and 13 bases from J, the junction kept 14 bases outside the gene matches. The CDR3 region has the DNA TGTGCCAGCAGCCCAGGGGGCTTCTACAATGAGCAGTACTTC. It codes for CASSPGGFYNEQYF.

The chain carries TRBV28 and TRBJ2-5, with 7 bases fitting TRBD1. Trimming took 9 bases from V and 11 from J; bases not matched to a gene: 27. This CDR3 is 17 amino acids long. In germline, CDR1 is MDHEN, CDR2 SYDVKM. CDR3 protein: CASAREQGFVWNAEQYF. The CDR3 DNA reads TGTGCCAGTGCCCGGGAACAGGGGTTTGTTTGGAATGCGGAGCAGTACTTC.